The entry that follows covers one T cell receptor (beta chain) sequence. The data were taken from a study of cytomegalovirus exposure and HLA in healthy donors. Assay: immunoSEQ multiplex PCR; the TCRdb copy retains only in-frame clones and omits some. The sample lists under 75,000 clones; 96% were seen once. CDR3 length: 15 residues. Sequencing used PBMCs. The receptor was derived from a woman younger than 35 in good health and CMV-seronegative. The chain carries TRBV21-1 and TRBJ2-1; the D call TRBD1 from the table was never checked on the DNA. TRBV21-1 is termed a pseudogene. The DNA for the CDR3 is TGTGCCAGCAGCAAAGGGCTCGACAGGGGAGATGAGCAGTTCTTC. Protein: CASSKGLDRGDEQFF.